The 19 T cell receptor beta chains below come from one sample, sequenced in a study of blood T cell repertoires in COVID-19. Profiled with immunoSEQ multiplex PCR; TCRdb holds only in-frame clones, not every one. The sample consists of tens of thousands of clones, approximately 90% of them appearing once. Specimen: peripheral blood. Receptors were obtained from a woman older than 75 with acute or convalescent COVID-19.

This clone was observed once. This same CDR3 is encoded by further DNA sequences in the sample. J is TRBJ2-7 and V is TRBV4-2; 8 bases agree with TRBD2. Germline V gene data show CDR1 as LGHNA and CDR2 as YNFKEQ. J gave up 3 bases and V 1 base, and 2 bases lay outside the gene matches. The CDR3 is made up of 14 amino acids. Here the CDR3 DNA reads TGTGCCAGCAGCCAAGTGGGACTAGGCTACGAGCAGTACTTC. Amino acids: CASSQVGLGYEQYF.

This clone occurred a few times. The chain carries TRBV30 and TRBJ1-2; TRBD1 agrees at 7 bases. The V gene's germline CDR1 is GTSNPN and CDR2 SVGIG (reference sequence). The CDR3 extends over 17 amino acids. J lost 7 bases, V lost 0 bases, and 17 bases had no gene match. The CDR3 here is CAWSVGLTGQLVSGYTF. In DNA, the CDR3 is TGTGCCTGGAGTGTAGGGTTGACGGGACAGCTCGTTTCTGGCTACACCTTC.

V usage is TRBV19 and J usage is TRBJ2-4, with D unresolved. CDR3 length: 13 amino acids. V shed 8 bases and J shed 7 bases, with 15 bases lying between them. Germline values: CDR1 LNHDA, CDR2 SQIVND (reference sequence). CDR3 residues: CASAIGPDNIQYF. CDR3 coding DNA: TGTGCCAGTGCGATTGGGCCAGACAACATTCAGTACTTC.

This chain joins TRBV19 and TRBJ1-5; D perhaps matches TRBD1 (5 bases). The CDR3 contains 16 residues. The V end was cut by 7 bases, the J end by 1 base, with 17 bases between. Germline V gives CDR1 LNHDA, CDR2 SQIVND (reference sequence). CDR3 nucleotides: TGTGCCAGTATTCCGGTTGGGGCAGCGAGCAATCAGCCCCAGCATTTT. It is translated as CASIPVGAASNQPQHF.

This clone is a singleton in its sample. This chain uses TRBV3-1 (or the pseudogene TRBV3-2) with TRBJ1-1; 7 nucleotides agree with TRBD1. This CDR3 region has 15 residues. The V and J ends lost 2 bases and 0 bases, in that order; junction bases with no gene match: 3. Germline V gene data show CDR1 as LGHDT and CDR2 as YNNKEL (reference sequence). CDR3 residues: CASSQPGTVNTEAFF. CDR3 bases: TGTGCCAGCAGCCAACCCGGGACAGTGAACACTGAAGCTTTCTTT.

The chain recombines TRBV7-3 with TRBJ1-2, with a possible D match to TRBD1 (6 bases). Germline CDR1 reads SGHTA; CDR2 reads FQGTGA. The V gene lost 5 bases and the J gene lost 7 bases, with 14 bases spanning the gap. CDR3 size: 13 residues. The CDR3 DNA sequence: TGTGCCAGCAGCCACCGGGACAAGGGTGGCTACACCTTC. Protein: CASSHRDKGGYTF.

The chain couples TRBV9 to TRBJ2-3; perhaps TRBD2 as D (6 bases). CDR1 and CDR2 (germline): SGDLS, YYNGEE. This CDR3 has 15 residues. The V end lost 7 bases, the J end lost 2 bases, and 17 bases lay between the germline ends. The CDR3 loop is CASGERDSITDTQYF. Here the CDR3 DNA reads TGTGCCAGCGGGGAGAGGGACTCTATCACAGATACGCAGTATTTT.

The rearrangement joins TRBV6-5 to TRBJ2-2; tentative D call: TRBD1 (6 bases). V gave up 6 bases and J gave up 2 bases, with 13 bases separating them. Germline values: CDR1 MNHEY, CDR2 SVGAGI. The CDR3 consists of 15 residues. CDR3 in DNA: TGTGCCAGCAGCCCCGGGACAATAAACACCGGGGAGCTGTTTTTT. It yields the protein CASSPGTINTGELFF.

This chain joins TRBV7-9 and TRBJ1-3; 9 nucleotides line up with TRBD1. With 4 bases clipped from V and 1 base from J, the junction kept 5 bases outside the gene matches. Germline V CDR1 and CDR2: SEHNR, FQNEAQ (reference sequence). CDR3 length: 16 amino acids. The CDR3 DNA is TGTGCCAGCAGCTATATGGGACAGGGATCTGGAAACACCATATATTTT. Encoded protein: CASSYMGQGSGNTIYF.

The J gene is TRBJ2-7, the V gene TRBV3-1 (or the pseudogene TRBV3-2), with 8 positions matching TRBD2. The junction had 8 bases not matched to a gene; V was cut back by 0 bases and J by 4 bases. The CDR3 runs to 16 residues. Germline assignment: CDR1 LGHDT and CDR2 YNNKEL (reference sequence). The CDR3 is CASSQEASGFEYEQYF. The CDR3 nucleotides read TGTGCCAGCAGCCAAGAGGCTAGCGGGTTTGAGTACGAGCAGTACTTC.

The table lists this clone with a count of one. The chain employs TRBV5-1 and TRBJ2-7, with 8 bases lining up with TRBD1. V shed 4 bases, J shed 3 bases, and the junction held 6 bases outside the gene matches. CDR3 size: 14 residues. Germline CDR1 reads SGHRS; CDR2 reads YFSETQ. CDR3: CASSPRQGLYEQYF. In DNA form, the CDR3 reads TGCGCCAGCAGCCCCCGACAGGGGCTCTACGAGCAGTACTTC. Based on the CDR3 plus reference TRBV5-1 and TRBJ2-7, the full variable domain is KAGVTQTPRYLIKTRGQQVTLSCSPISGHRSVSWYQQTPGQGLQFLFEYFSETQRNKGNFPGRFSGRQFSNSRSEMNVSTLELGDSALYLCASSPRQGLYEQYFGPGTRLTVT.

This clone showed up just once. This rearrangement joins TRBV7-9 to TRBJ1-4, with 9 positions matching TRBD1. Germline V lookup: CDR1 SEHNR, CDR2 FQNEAQ (reference sequence). The CDR3 runs 14 residues. V trimming: 5 bases; J trimming: 5 bases; junction bases outside the gene matches: 3. This chain's CDR3 is CASSPGTGNEKLFF. DNA of the CDR3: TGTGCCAGCAGCCCCGGGACAGGGAATGAAAAACTGTTTTTT.

This clone has a handful of counts. The identical CDR3 is also encoded by other nucleotide sequences in the sample. The chain links TRBV3-1 (or the pseudogene TRBV3-2) to TRBJ1-5; D is undetermined. Germline CDR1 and CDR2: LGHDT and YNNKEL (reference sequence). V lost 1 base to trimming and J lost 0 bases, with 7 bases between them. The CDR3 has 15 residues. CDR3 protein: CASSQGQDSNQPQHF. The CDR3 DNA reads TGTGCCAGCAGCCAAGGCCAGGATAGCAATCAGCCCCAGCATTTT.

The chain recombines TRBV27 with TRBJ1-5; maybe TRBD1 (5 bases). Looked up from germline, CDR1 is MNHEY and CDR2 is SMNVEV (reference sequence). CDR3 length equals 15 residues. V lost 6 bases, J lost 2 bases, and 14 bases lay in between. This CDR3 reads CASRLGGSGNQPQHF. For the CDR3, the DNA is TGTGCCAGCAGATTGGGGGGATCCGGCAATCAGCCCCAGCATTTT.

The chain combines TRBV5-1 with TRBJ2-1; 12 bases map to TRBD2. This CDR3 spans 17 amino acids. V gave up 4 bases and J gave up 7 bases; unmatched junction bases: 12. Germline V gene lookup returns CDR1 SGHRS and CDR2 YFSETQ. The CDR3 DNA is TGCGCCAGCAGCCAATTTCCGGGACTAGCGGGTTTAAATGAGCAGTTCTTC. Amino acids: CASSQFPGLAGLNEQFF.

The chain uses TRBV6-1 and TRBJ2-3; 9 nucleotides match TRBD2. V shed 3 bases, J shed 4 bases, and the junction held 11 bases outside the gene matches. The CDR3 loop spans 17 amino acids. The germline gives CDR1 MNHNS, CDR2 SASEGT. CDR3 DNA: TGTGCCAGCAGTGAGGTGGCGGGGGGGCCCACGGCAGATACGCAGTATTTT. Protein: CASSEVAGGPTADTQYF.

J is TRBJ2-7 and V is TRBV19, with D perhaps TRBD2 (5 bases). Germline V gives CDR1 LNHDA, CDR2 SQIVND (reference sequence). The length of the CDR3 is 13 residues. The V end was cut by 3 bases, the J end by 5 bases, with 11 bases between. The CDR3 DNA is TGTGCCAGTAGTATCCGGGTCGGGAACGAGCAGTACTTC. Residues: CASSIRVGNEQYF.

V usage is TRBV30 and J usage is TRBJ2-1; TRBD2 aligns across 10 bases. Germline assignment: CDR1 GTSNPN and CDR2 SVGIG (reference sequence). The CDR3 extends over 16 amino acids. The trim removed 3 bases at V and 0 bases at J, leaving 5 bases unmatched. CDR3 sequence (DNA): TGTGCCTGGAGAAAGGCTAGCGGGAGCTCCTACAATGAGCAGTTCTTC. It is translated as CAWRKASGSSYNEQFF. The full variable domain, completed using reference TRBV30 and TRBJ2-1, is SQTIHQWPATLVQPVGSPLSLECTVEGTSNPNLYWYRQAAGRGLQLLFYSVGIGQISSEVPQNLSASRPQDRQFILSSKKLLLSDSGFYLCAWRKASGSSYNEQFFGPGTRLTVL.

The V gene is TRBV14, the J gene TRBJ1-6, with D possibly matching TRBD1 (6 bases). Trimming took off 5 bases at V and 0 bases at J, with 17 bases between the two ends. The CDR3 length is 18 residues. Germline lookup yields CDR1 SGHDN and CDR2 FVKESK. In nucleotides, the CDR3 is TGTGCCAGCAGCAGAATTCCCACAGGGAGCTCCTATAATTCACCCCTCCACTTT. It encodes CASSRIPTGSSYNSPLHF.